This entry concerns a single T cell receptor (beta chain). Antigen specificity is unknown. The table came from immunoSEQ multiplex PCR; TCRdb's copy has only in-frame clones and leaves some out. In the table there are roughly 120,000 clones, approximately 89% of which are singletons. V shed 7 bases, J shed 5 bases, and the junction held 11 bases outside the gene matches. This CDR3 is 15 amino acids long. CDR1 SNHLY and CDR2 FYNNEI come from the germline V gene. The source of the sample is a study of T cell responses to AZD1222 COVID-19 vaccine. Second-dose timings of about 4 or about 12 weeks were pooled. Study findings and constraints: Vaccine-associated CD4 TCRs spanned spike, dominant at 160-218 and 743-854. When two AZD1222 doses had been given, Spike-specific TCR breadth and depth rose.

The source material was peripheral blood, sampled 28 days after the second AZD1222 dose. V and J are TRBV2 and TRBJ2-5; the match to TRBD1 covers 9 bases. This TCR was recovered from an adult who received the AZD1222 COVID-19 vaccine. CDR3 coding DNA: TGTGCCAGCAATCAAATACAGGGGGCGAGTGAGACCCAGTACTTC. Its translation is CASNQIQGASETQYF.